This TCR beta chain comes out of a study of cytomegalovirus exposure and HLA in healthy donors (dated by TCRdb to about 2017). General notes on the study: An earlier analysis of a few hundred of the donors reported approximately 280 Gb of sequence data and 95 million to 140 million unique TCR beta sequences obtained from around 170 million T cells. Approximately 300 gigabases of sequencing data and 70 million to 95 million unique TCR sequences made up an early release that covered about 640 HLA-typed donors. Among the roughly 400 genotyped donors, around 81% belonged to the genetic ancestry cluster associated with self-reported Caucasian donors. The study aimed to test whether cataloging public T cell receptors could reveal signatures of past pathogen exposure. The study profiled the T cell repertoires of hundreds of subjects by immunosequencing and related them to cytomegalovirus serostatus. Along with the approximately 700-subject first cohort, a separate validation cohort of 120 different subjects was used. To predict cytomegalovirus infection status, the study combined high-throughput TCR immunosequencing, statistical association of individual TCRs with disease status, and machine learning. A later analysis re-analyzed previously published TCR beta repertoires from several hundred donors and added high-resolution HLA genotyping to study TCR occurrence patterns. In the later analysis, no new phenotypic data were used to find candidate immune exposures; instead, reliance was placed on TCR beta sequences and their occurrence across donors. In an earlier analysis of 587 of the donors, high-throughput TCR beta sequencing was used to judge whether each TCR beta V gene segment behaved as functional or pseudogenic. Alongside the repertoire data, information on donor age, sex, ethnicity and CMV serostatus was compiled. In a later genetic analysis, genome-wide SNP genotypes for about 65% of the 666 donors were used, and that subset was treated as a discovery cohort. Every repertoire in the discovery cohort had been generated on one and the same sequencing platform. Both class I and class II loci were covered by HLA typing, at four-digit resolution. Typing coverage differed by locus: A, B, C, DRB1 and DQB1 were typed in roughly 620-630 donors, DQA1 in 522, DPA1 in 600 to 610, and DPB1 in roughly 450. About 5 DR-DQ haplotypes were handled as single units for association and clustering, since linkage in the cohort was strong. Across roughly 420 genotyped donors of the cohort, an average of roughly 250,000 unique TCR beta nucleotide sequences per donor were sequenced, and roughly 20% of those sequences were non-productive.

In the germline V gene (reference sequence), CDR1 corresponds to MNHNY and CDR2 to SVGAGI. Ends trimmed: V by 4 bases, J by 5 bases; bases unmatched to a gene: 7. The CDR3 sequence holds 14 residues, the cysteine and phenylalanine included. The only DNA kept is the CDR3, 42 bases in frame from the first base. A remark on this clone: The antigen it recognizes is unknown. No base qualities exist here, and no much larger clone lies one base off it.

The library was produced with the immunoSEQ multiplex PCR assay. The multiplex PCR relied on a mix of 60 forward primers for TCR Vbeta segments and 13 reverse primers for TCR Jbeta segments. A multiplex PCR assay on genomic DNA amplified the CDR3 region of rearranged TCR beta genes. The Illumina HiSeq System was used to sequence the amplified TCR beta libraries as 87-base-pair reads. On the authors' methods: A later analysis counted 75 million to 100 million unique TCR beta chains across the 666 repertoires, and 9.5 million to 11 million of these chains were shared by at least two donors. To remove PCR and sequencing errors, raw reads were error-corrected and collapsed into unique sequences using a nearest-neighbor algorithm that merged closely related sequences. Alignment of CDR3 sequences to IMGT reference sequences was used to assign V, D and J gene segments. For a sequence to be retained, at least a six-nucleotide match to both a V gene segment and a J gene segment was required. A rearrangement was called productive if the CDR3 had no stop codons and remained in frame with V and J, and every other rearrangement was called non-productive. Following IMGT convention, CDR3 was defined as the stretch from the second conserved V-encoded cysteine to the conserved J-encoded phenylalanine. The earlier analysis of about 590 of the donors excluded sequences that lacked an unambiguous match to a single V gene segment. In an earlier analysis of approximately 590 of the donors, V segments were called functional above 56.7% productive rearrangements and were called segregating when the between-donor standard deviation exceeded 5%. To diagnose cytomegalovirus status from the catalog of TCR beta chain sequences, a statistical classification framework was built. In a later analysis, V and J genes were assigned by comparing TCR nucleotide sequences against IMGT/GENE-DB human TR gene sequences. Using the TCRdist pipeline, a later analysis assigned CDR3 sequences along with most-parsimonious VDJ recombination scenarios. In a later analysis, each TCR beta chain was defined by its CDR3 amino acid sequence together with its V-gene family, and reads lacking a unique V-gene family were excluded. As a way to deal with suspected cross-contamination and a sequencing artifact, a later analysis dropped hundreds of nucleotide sequences that were highly shared and had low generation probability. A later analysis calculated a clonal expansion index for each public chain from normalized within-repertoire ranks of inferred template counts. Generation probabilities in a later analysis came from a VDJ recombination model fitted to out-of-frame rearrangements, and those results were checked against IGoR. Hypergeometric tests were used in a later analysis to score TCR-TCR, TCR-HLA and TCR-CMV co-occurrence, with a repertoire-size bias correction applied to the TCR pairs. To estimate false discovery rates, a later analysis permuted the HLA or CMV assignments 20 times. In a later analysis, co-occurring TCRs were grouped using DBSCAN, and TCRdist sequence similarity was added for clustering within HLA-allele-positive subsets. Repertoires with fewer than 30,000 or more than 120,000 public chains, plus five repertoires with anomalous nucleotide sharing, were excluded from co-occurrence clustering. As stored in TCRdb, this immuneACCESS dataset retains in-frame rearrangements with V and J assigned. A fraction of the clones does not appear; measured against another copy, unresolved V genes explain less than half of the discrepancy, and the remainder lacks a known reason. V, J and clone size were drawn from that table, and D and trimming were deduced from the DNA. The sample data list 79,000 or so clones, and roughly 73% of these were observed just once. The ten most abundant clones make up around 15% of the sample.

Paper-wide results and their limitations: In an earlier analysis of around 600 of the donors, most TCR beta V segments were observed in productive rearrangements about 87% or about 30% of the time, broadly matching IMGT annotations. In a later analysis, 15,000 to 20,000 TCR beta sequences were associated with specific HLA alleles at a false discovery rate of 0.05. In the study, 150 to 200 TCR beta chains were listed as associated with cytomegalovirus. A cluster of highly shared sequence variants was judged likely to be a technical artifact of the sequencing pipeline. In a later analysis, several top co-occurrence clusters were reported to appear linked to parvovirus B19, influenza, CMV and Epstein-Barr virus. The authors suggested that the approach could potentially be generalized to other disease states and immunological phenotypes. Compared with the roughly 700-donor mean, donors in an Asian-associated ancestry cluster had fewer N-insertions in productive TCRs, according to a later genetic analysis. The classifier was reported to diagnose cytomegalovirus status with high specificity and sensitivity in both the original cohort and the validation cohort. For the cohort, immune exposure information was limited to CMV serostatus. A further reported finding was that TCR beta sequences accurately predicted the HLA-A and HLA-B alleles for most subjects in the first cohort. An association between a missense DCLRE1C variant and V-gene and J-gene trimming of TCR beta chains was found in a later genetic analysis and replicated in an independent cohort. A later analysis found that most CMV-associated TCR beta chains appeared HLA-restricted, with HLA associations seemingly driven largely by CMV exposure. When HLA alleles, especially DR and DQ, strongly co-occurred, TCR associations were difficult to assign to individual alleles. Presence/absence analyses assumed roughly uniform sequencing depth across donors, an assumption that may not hold. Some IMGT-functional V segments, including TRBV6-2 and TRBV6-3, could not be told apart with the 87-base-pair reads, so those segments were excluded. In a later analysis, HLA-associated TCR beta chains were found to be more clonally expanded and to have lower generation probabilities than equally common non-associated chains. A few of the identified cytomegalovirus-associated TCR beta chains were confirmed in vitro to be specific for cytomegalovirus antigens. Across donors, most TCR sequences were observed very rarely, whereas some public TCRs were present in many individuals. Only TCR beta chains were sequenced in this cohort, and the absence of alpha or paired-chain data limited detectable features. Correlated functional status among segregating V segments might be attributable to linkage disequilibrium, but an unknown experimental factor could not be ruled out. HLA typing was unavailable for some donors at each locus, so association tests used only the typed subset. Over 15 rarely observed V segments, including chromosome 9 orphons, were excluded from the earlier analysis of several hundred of the donors because counts were too low. In a later analysis, the rate of TCR association differed among HLA loci, with DRB1 alleles having the most associated TCRs and HLA-C alleles having the fewest.

In total, approximately 690 healthy bone marrow donors made up the cohort. At the time of sampling, every cohort member was nominally healthy, though immune exposures that went unrecorded were likely present. The donor tested CMV seropositive and was one of the 289 seropositive cohort members. Every donor gave a peripheral blood sample, and the peripheral blood mononuclear cells from that sample were used for TCR beta sequencing. The Qiagen DNeasy Blood Extraction Kit was used to extract genomic DNA from the blood cell samples. The V and J genes are TRBV6-6 and TRBJ1-2; 7 bases in between match TRBD1. This sequence was found in a woman between 40 and 55 years old in good health and CMV-seropositive. The sequenced sample consisted of PBMCs. The DNA sequence is TGTGCCAGCAGTTCCCGGGACAGAGAATATGGCTACACCTTC. This translates into CASSSRDREYGYTF.